This T cell receptor beta chain stems from a study of regulatory T cells in long-lasting Graves disease. Time point indicated: newly diagnosed GD, antithyroid drugs for less than 3 months. The authors made the TCR library using RNA they extracted from PBMCs. This clonotype was detected a few times. Its antigen is not known. A read error may explain this, as a much larger clone is one base away. General study results and limits: Examination was confined to peripheral blood, excluding thyroid tissue. The persistent group shared 2,700 or so public clonotypes, more than the approximately 1,000 shared by new patients.

Library construction for TCR beta used iRepertoire HTBI primers and Arm-PCR of CDR3 regions. MiXCR, applied by TCRdb to the multiplex PCR reads, yields one record per CDR3 protein. The sample consists of over 300,000 distinct CDR3 sequences, less than 20% of them appearing once. The CDR3 contains 14 residues. Germline loops: CDR1 SNHLY, CDR2 FYNNEI. The chain carries TRBV2 and TRBJ2-7; D is perhaps TRBD2 (5 bases). The J call may be incorrect, as the DNA end agrees better with TRBJ2-1. The receptor comes from a female donor with Graves disease. This specimen was peripheral blood mononuclear cells (PBMCs), taken at new diagnosis, from a patient treated with antithyroid drugs. CDR3 in DNA: TGTGCCAGCAGAGGGAGAGTGGTTTACAATGAGCAGTTCTTC. This codes for CASRGRVVYNEQFF.